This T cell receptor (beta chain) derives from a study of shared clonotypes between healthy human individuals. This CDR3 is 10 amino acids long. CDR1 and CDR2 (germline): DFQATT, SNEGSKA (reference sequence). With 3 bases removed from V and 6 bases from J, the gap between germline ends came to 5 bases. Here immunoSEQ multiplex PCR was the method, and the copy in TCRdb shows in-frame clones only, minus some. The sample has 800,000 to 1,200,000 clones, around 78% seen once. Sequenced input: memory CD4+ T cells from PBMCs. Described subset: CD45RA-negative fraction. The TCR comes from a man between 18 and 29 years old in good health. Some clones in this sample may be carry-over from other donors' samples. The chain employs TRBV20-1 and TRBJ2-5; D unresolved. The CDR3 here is CSASLKTQYF. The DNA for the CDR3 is TGCAGTGCTAGCCTGAAGACCCAGTACTTC.